This TCR beta chain derives from a study of T cell changes during pregnancy in multiple sclerosis (dated by TCRdb to about 2019). About the full investigation: Changes in the T cell repertoire over the course of pregnancy were examined in this study in women with multiple sclerosis.

The library came from the immunoSEQ multiplex PCR assay. As stored in TCRdb, this immuneACCESS dataset retains in-frame rearrangements with V and J assigned. A fraction of the clones does not appear; measured against another copy, unresolved V genes explain less than half of the discrepancy, and the remainder lacks a known reason. The sample yields about 100,000 clones; roughly 90% were counted once. The top ten clonotypes cover about 2% of the sample. As to this clone: The antigen this receptor binds is unknown. Per-nucleotide qualities are absent, and no much larger clonotype sits a single base away.

Counted from cysteine to phenylalanine, this CDR3 has 16 amino acids. Solely the CDR3 DNA is kept, with 48 bases framed from the first base. From the germline V gene, CDR1 is MGHRA and CDR2 is YSYEKL. V lost 5 bases and J lost 8 bases, and the count of bases not matched to a germline gene is 17. Rearrangement joined TRBV4-1 to TRBJ1-2; 7 bases in the middle match TRBD1. The origin of this receptor is a female donor with multiple sclerosis, enrolled in a pregnancy study. This specimen consisted of peripheral blood, obtained after pregnancy. The CDR3 is CASSYAGWESGGGYTF. DNA sequence: TGCGCCAGCAGCTATGCTGGATGGGAATCAGGGGGGGGCTACACCTTC.